These 16 T cell receptor beta chains came from one sample sequenced in a study of Graves' ophthalmopathy and Graves' hyperthyroidism. Amplification of TCR beta CDR3 regions used RNA transcripts. HTBI primers served in a first-round RT-PCR, which a second-round multiplex PCR followed. One entry per CDR3 protein, called by TCRdb with MiXCR from the multiplex PCR reads. Of 150,000 or so distinct CDR3 sequences in the sample, over 35% were seen once. Material for sequencing was peripheral blood. These receptors all stem from a woman aged 40 to 55 with Graves' ophthalmopathy.

On this clonotype: One end of the junction fails to match germline, which may point to a read error. The V and J genes are TRBV7-3 and TRBJ1-1; TRBD1 aligns across 8 bases. This CDR3 has 14 residues. The germline gives CDR1 SGHTA, CDR2 FQGTGA. CDR3 nucleotide sequence: TGTGCCAGCAGCCCAGGGGGCGTGAACGCTGAAGCTTTCTTT. Translation gives CASSPGGVNAEAFF.

This sequence joins TRBV12-5 and TRBJ1-1; 7 nucleotides align to TRBD1. The junction had 1 base not matched to a gene; V was cut back by 2 bases and J by 1 base. CDR1 is LGHNT and CDR2 is FRNRAP in the germline V gene. CDR3 length: 14 amino acids. The CDR3 region is CASGLTGANTEAFF. The CDR3 DNA reads TGTGCTAGTGGTTTGACAGGGGCGAACACTGAAGCTTTCTTT. The full variable domain, in which reference TRBV12-5 and TRBJ1-1 provide the parts outside the CDR3, is DARVTQTPRHKVTEMGQEVTMRCQPILGHNTVFWYRQTMMQGLELLAYFRNRAPLDDSGMPKDRFSAEMPDATLATLKIQPSEPRDSAVYFCASGLTGANTEAFFGQGTRLTVV.

This clonotype showed up many times. The V gene is TRBV12-3 or TRBV12-4, the J gene TRBJ2-6, with D perhaps TRBD1 (6 bases). The CDR3 spans 15 residues. V was pared by 3 bases and J by 1 base, with 7 bases between. In nucleotides, the CDR3 is TGTGCCAGCAGTTTTGGACAGTCTGGGGCCAACGTCCTGACTTTC. Amino acids: CASSFGQSGANVLTF.

This clonotype was seen many times. The genes are TRBV6-1 and TRBJ2-7, with 12 bases matching TRBD1. V lost 4 bases to trimming and J lost 4 bases; unmatched junction nucleotides: 5. The germline V gene encodes CDR1 MNHNS and CDR2 SASEGT. This CDR3 is 15 amino acids long. The CDR3 reads CASSAPGQGAYEQYF. The CDR3 nucleotides read TGTGCCAGCAGTGCGCCGGGACAGGGGGCTTACGAGCAGTACTTC.

This clonotype appeared many times. The V and J genes are TRBV2 and TRBJ1-5; TRBD1 aligns across 7 bases. Losses at the gene ends were 6 bases for V and 0 bases for J; bases not matched to a gene: 14. The CDR3 extends over 18 amino acids. The germline gives CDR1 SNHLY, CDR2 FYNNEI. The CDR3 is CASSVSGGRSTSNQPQHF. The CDR3 coding sequence is TGTGCCAGCAGCGTATCAGGGGGGAGGTCCACTAGCAATCAGCCCCAGCATTTT.

The chain couples TRBV11-2 to TRBJ2-7; TRBD1 agrees at 7 bases. Germline CDR1 and CDR2: SGHAT and FQNNGV. This CDR3 spans 15 amino acids. V was clipped by 0 bases and J by 9 bases; unmatched bases: 11. This chain's CDR3 is CASSLEFTGARRQYF. The CDR3 DNA is TGTGCCAGCAGCTTAGAGTTCACAGGGGCTCGACGGCAGTACTTC.

This clonotype occurred many times. The chain links TRBV6-5 to TRBJ1-1, with D perhaps matching TRBD1 (5 bases). The V end was cut by 6 bases, the J end by 3 bases, with 17 bases between. There are 15 residues in the CDR3. In germline, CDR1 is MNHEY, CDR2 SVGAGI. CDR3: CASSRDFLQDTEAFF. The DNA for the CDR3 is TGTGCCAGCAGCCGGGACTTCCTTCAGGACACTGAAGCTTTCTTT.

The V and J genes are TRBV6-1 and TRBJ1-1, with TRBD1 matching 7 bases. This CDR3 has 15 residues. J gave up 1 base and V 6 bases, and 8 bases lay outside the gene matches. The germline gives CDR1 MNHNS, CDR2 SASEGT. CDR3 DNA sequence: TGTGCCAGCAGGGGGACAGCCGGGCGGAACACTGAAGCTTTCTTT. Amino acids: CASRGTAGRNTEAFF.

In its sample, this clonotype was seen a few times. V usage is TRBV18 and J usage is TRBJ2-2; tentatively, D is TRBD1 (6 bases). CDR1 KGHSH and CDR2 LQKENI come from the germline V gene. CDR3 length equals 17 residues. With 5 bases removed from V and 5 bases from J, the gap between germline ends came to 21 bases. The CDR3 here is CASSAPTGLGSTGELFF. The CDR3 coding sequence is TGTGCCAGCTCAGCTCCAACAGGGCTGGGCAGTACCGGGGAGCTGTTTTTT.

The table lists this clonotype with a count of one. The chain links TRBV6-1 to TRBJ1-1; D gene uncertain. Germline CDR1 is MNHNS and CDR2 is SASEGT. CDR3 length equals 14 residues. Trimming shortened V by 5 bases and J by 4 bases, and 14 bases separated the two germline ends. CDR3 sequence: CASSRSWRGTEAFF. The CDR3 DNA reads as TGTGCCAGCAGTCGGTCATGGCGAGGCACTGAAGCTTTCTTT.

The rearrangement joins TRBV27 to TRBJ1-1; D is possibly TRBD1 (5 bases). This CDR3 region has 15 residues. Germline V CDR1 and CDR2: MNHEY, SMNVEV (reference sequence). V dropped 5 bases and J dropped 0 bases, with 13 bases sitting between them. The CDR3 DNA is TGTGCCAGCAGTCTAATAGGGACGGTGAACACTGAAGCTTTCTTT. It encodes CASSLIGTVNTEAFF.

This clonotype was counted ten times or more. This chain links TRBV11-2 with TRBJ1-5; D is ambiguous. V lost 5 bases and J lost 2, with 10 bases in between. CDR3 length equals 14 residues. CDR1 SGHAT and CDR2 FQNNGV come from the germline V gene. The CDR3 sequence is CASSRGSGNQPQHF. The CDR3 DNA reads as TGTGCCAGCAGCAGAGGGAGTGGCAATCAGCCCCAGCATTTT.

At least ten counts were recorded for this clonotype. The V and J genes are TRBV11-3 and TRBJ2-7, with unresolved D. CDR3 length: 13 residues. In germline, CDR1 is SGHNT, CDR2 YENEEA. Trimming removed 5 bases from V and 3 bases from J, with 11 bases in between. The CDR3 nucleotides are TGTGCCAGCAGCCGCGTGGGTAGCTACGAGCAGTACTTC. Encoded protein: CASSRVGSYEQYF. Combining the CDR3 with reference TRBV11-3 and TRBJ2-7 gives the whole variable domain EAGVVQSPRYKIIEKKQPVAFWCNPISGHNTLYWYLQNLGQGPELLIRYENEEAVDDSQLPKDRFSAERLKGVDSTLKIQPAELGDSAVYLCASSRVGSYEQYFGPGTRLTVT.

In this sample, this clonotype turned up many times. The rearrangement joins TRBV12-3 or TRBV12-4 to TRBJ1-6; 7 nucleotides line up with TRBD1. This CDR3 has 15 residues. The V gene end was trimmed by 3 bases and the J gene end by 13 bases; junction bases not matched to a gene: 12. The CDR3 reads CASSFLGTANPPLHF. The CDR3 bases are TGTGCCAGCAGTTTCTTGGGGACAGCTAATCCCCCCCTCCACTTT.

This clonotype was detected many times. The chain recombines TRBV6-5 with TRBJ2-5; D call uncertain. Per the germline V gene, CDR1 is MNHEY and CDR2 is SVGAGI. V was trimmed by 2 bases and J by 7 bases, leaving 8 bases between them. The length of the CDR3 is 12 residues. The CDR3 DNA is TGTGCCAGCAGTTACATATCGGGGACCCAGTACTTC. Translation gives CASSYISGTQYF.

The rearrangement links TRBV7-2 to TRBJ1-2; TRBD1 agrees at 7 bases. J gave up 8 bases and V 7 bases, and 10 bases lay outside the gene matches. CDR1 and CDR2 from the germline V gene are SGHTA and FQGNSA. The CDR3 sequence is 13 residues long. CDR3 nucleotide sequence: TGTGCCAGCAACCTGAGACAGGGAGGCGGCTACACCTTC. Translation: CASNLRQGGGYTF. Full variable domain (rest looked up from reference TRBV7-2 and TRBJ1-2): GAGVSQSPSNKVTEKGKDVELRCDPISGHTALYWYRQSLGQGLEFLIYFQGNSAPDKSGLPSDRFSAERTGGSVSTLTIQRTQQEDSAVYLCASNLRQGGGYTFGSGTRLTVV.